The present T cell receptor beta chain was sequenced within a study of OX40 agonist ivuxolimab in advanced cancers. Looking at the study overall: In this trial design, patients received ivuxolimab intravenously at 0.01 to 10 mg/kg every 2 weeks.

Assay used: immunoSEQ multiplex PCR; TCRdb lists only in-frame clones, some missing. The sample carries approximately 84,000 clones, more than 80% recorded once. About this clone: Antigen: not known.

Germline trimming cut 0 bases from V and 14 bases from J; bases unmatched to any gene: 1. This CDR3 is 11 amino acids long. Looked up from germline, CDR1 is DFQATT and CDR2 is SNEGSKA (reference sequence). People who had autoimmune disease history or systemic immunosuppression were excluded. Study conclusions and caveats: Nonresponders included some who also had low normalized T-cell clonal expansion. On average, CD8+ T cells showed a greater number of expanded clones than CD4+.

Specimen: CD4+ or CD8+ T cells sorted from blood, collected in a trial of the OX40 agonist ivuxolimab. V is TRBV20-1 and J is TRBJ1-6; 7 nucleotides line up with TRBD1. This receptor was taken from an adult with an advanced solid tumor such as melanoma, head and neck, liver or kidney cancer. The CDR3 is CSAREGQTLHF. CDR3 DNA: TGCAGTGCTAGAGAGGGACAGACCCTCCACTTT.